These T cell receptor beta chains were read from a single sample in a study of T cells of healthy individuals. A single record per CDR3 protein comes from TCRdb applying MiXCR to the 5' RACE reads. The repertoire holds 100,000 or so distinct CDR3 sequences, with approximately 15% as singletons. The source of these receptors is a human donor in good health. Each CDR3 is given with its conserved first and last residue. Fields, in order: J gene, D gene, CDR3 length, clone size, V gene, CDR3 protein, CDR3 DNA. The D gene is left open where the match is weak. Rows give clone size only sometimes, using once, few, many, or a class for an expanded clone.

j_call: TRBJ2-3; d_call: -; cdr3_length: 17; clone_size: -; v_call: TRBV4-1; cdr3_aa: CASSYLGARVPTDTQYF; cdr3_nt: TGCGCCAGCAGCTATCTAGGGGCGAGGGTGCCCACAGATACGCAGTATTTT
j_call: TRBJ2-5; d_call: -; cdr3_length: 16; clone_size: few; v_call: TRBV20-1; cdr3_aa: CSASPSWAGNQETQYF; cdr3_nt: TGCAGTGCTAGCCCGAGTTGGGCGGGGAACCAAGAGACCCAGTACTTC
j_call: TRBJ2-2; d_call: -; cdr3_length: 15; clone_size: -; v_call: TRBV24-1; cdr3_aa: CATRGRDTTTGELFF; cdr3_nt: TGTGCCACCAGGGGACGGGACACAACCACCGGGGAGCTGTTTTTT
j_call: TRBJ2-7; d_call: -; cdr3_length: 11; clone_size: many; v_call: TRBV10-3; cdr3_aa: CAISEGSEQYF; cdr3_nt: TGTGCCATCAGTGAGGGAAGCGAGCAGTACTTC
j_call: TRBJ2-7; d_call: -; cdr3_length: 12; clone_size: many; v_call: TRBV29-1; cdr3_aa: CSVGDEAAERYF; cdr3_nt: TGCAGCGTTGGGGATGAAGCCGCTGAGCGGTACTTC
j_call: TRBJ2-4; d_call: -; cdr3_length: 18; clone_size: few; v_call: TRBV28; cdr3_aa: CASSLPLQETLAKNIQYF; cdr3_nt: TGTGCCAGCAGTTTACCCCTTCAGGAGACTCTAGCCAAAAACATTCAGTACTTC
j_call: TRBJ2-7; d_call: -; cdr3_length: 12; clone_size: few; v_call: TRBV7-9; cdr3_aa: CASSLVTSKQYF; cdr3_nt: TGTGCCAGCAGCTTAGTAACTTCCAAGCAGTACTTC
j_call: TRBJ2-2; d_call: -; cdr3_length: 14; clone_size: few; v_call: TRBV5-1; cdr3_aa: CASSFHRDTGELFF; cdr3_nt: TGCGCCAGCAGCTTCCACAGGGACACCGGGGAGCTGTTTTTT
j_call: TRBJ1-1; d_call: -; cdr3_length: 16; clone_size: -; v_call: TRBV3-1; cdr3_aa: CASSQPSGDTQKEAFF; cdr3_nt: TGTGCCAGCAGCCAACCGTCAGGAGACACACAAAAAGAAGCTTTCTTT
j_call: TRBJ1-2; d_call: -; cdr3_length: 12; clone_size: many; v_call: TRBV29-1; cdr3_aa: CSVDTEYYGYTF; cdr3_nt: TGCAGCGTTGATACAGAATACTATGGCTACACCTTC
j_call: TRBJ2-7; d_call: -; cdr3_length: 12; clone_size: -; v_call: TRBV2; cdr3_aa: CASSGAVRSQYF; cdr3_nt: TGTGCCAGCAGTGGGGCAGTACGGTCGCAGTACTTC
j_call: TRBJ2-7; d_call: -; cdr3_length: 13; clone_size: few; v_call: TRBV29-1; cdr3_aa: CSGYLAFGYEQYF; cdr3_nt: TGCAGCGGGTACCTAGCGTTCGGCTACGAGCAGTACTTC
j_call: TRBJ1-1; d_call: -; cdr3_length: 14; clone_size: many; v_call: TRBV12-3/TRBV12-4; cdr3_aa: CASGTQGLGLGAFF; cdr3_nt: TGTGCCAGCGGTACACAGGGCTTAGGGCTTGGAGCTTTCTTT
j_call: TRBJ1-6; d_call: TRBD1; cdr3_length: 15; clone_size: -; v_call: TRBV4-1; cdr3_aa: CASSQGGRGRSPLHF; cdr3_nt: TGCGCCAGCAGCCAAGGGGGCAGGGGGCGATCACCCCTCCACTTT
j_call: TRBJ1-1; d_call: -; cdr3_length: 14; clone_size: many; v_call: TRBV6-2/TRBV6-3; cdr3_aa: CASRWDIGNTEAFF; cdr3_nt: TGTGCCAGCAGATGGGACATCGGGAACACTGAAGCTTTCTTT
j_call: TRBJ2-3; d_call: -; cdr3_length: 16; clone_size: -; v_call: TRBV4-3; cdr3_aa: CASSQGAGYSTDTQYF; cdr3_nt: TGCGCCAGCAGCCAAGGAGCGGGCTACAGCACAGATACGCAGTATTTT
j_call: TRBJ2-3; d_call: -; cdr3_length: 13; clone_size: many; v_call: TRBV6-2/TRBV6-3; cdr3_aa: CASSYNSPDTQYF; cdr3_nt: TGTGCCAGCAGTTACAACAGTCCAGATACGCAGTATTTT
j_call: TRBJ1-1; d_call: -; cdr3_length: 14; clone_size: many; v_call: TRBV5-1; cdr3_aa: CASSLGELGPEAFF; cdr3_nt: TGCGCCAGCAGCTTGGGCGAGCTCGGCCCTGAAGCTTTCTTT
j_call: TRBJ2-3; d_call: -; cdr3_length: 14; clone_size: few; v_call: TRBV7-2; cdr3_aa: CASSLGSGTDTQYF; cdr3_nt: TGTGCCAGCAGCTTAGGGTCTGGCACAGATACGCAGTATTTT
j_call: TRBJ2-5; d_call: -; cdr3_length: 16; clone_size: many; v_call: TRBV7-2; cdr3_aa: CASSLGGELAQETQYF; cdr3_nt: TGTGCCAGCAGCTTAGGGGGGGAATTGGCACAAGAGACCCAGTACTTC
j_call: TRBJ1-2; d_call: -; cdr3_length: 16; clone_size: -; v_call: TRBV5-1; cdr3_aa: CASSVLRDPPFYGYTF; cdr3_nt: TGCGCCAGCAGCGTCCTCCGGGATCCCCCTTTTTATGGCTACACCTTC
j_call: TRBJ2-7; d_call: TRBD1; cdr3_length: 13; clone_size: few; v_call: TRBV28; cdr3_aa: CASRQGANHEQYF; cdr3_nt: TGTGCCAGTAGACAGGGGGCAAACCACGAGCAGTACTTC
j_call: TRBJ2-7; d_call: TRBD1; cdr3_length: 16; clone_size: -; v_call: TRBV4-1; cdr3_aa: CASSPRTGIVAYEQYF; cdr3_nt: TGCGCCAGCAGCCCGAGGACAGGGATTGTTGCCTACGAGCAGTACTTC
j_call: TRBJ2-7; d_call: -; cdr3_length: 14; clone_size: -; v_call: TRBV28; cdr3_aa: CASSFPPLAREQYF; cdr3_nt: TGTGCCAGCAGTTTCCCCCCGCTGGCTCGCGAGCAGTACTTC
j_call: TRBJ2-1; d_call: -; cdr3_length: 13; clone_size: many; v_call: TRBV2; cdr3_aa: CASRENSVGEQFF; cdr3_nt: TGTGCCAGCAGAGAGAATAGCGTCGGTGAGCAGTTCTTC
j_call: TRBJ2-3; d_call: -; cdr3_length: 16; clone_size: -; v_call: TRBV21-1; cdr3_aa: CARIRERGSRADTQYF; cdr3_nt: TGTGCCAGGATCAGGGAGCGCGGGAGTAGGGCAGATACGCAGTATTTT
j_call: TRBJ1-1; d_call: -; cdr3_length: 14; clone_size: many; v_call: TRBV28; cdr3_aa: CASSLIQGRAEAFF; cdr3_nt: TGTGCCAGCAGTTTAATTCAGGGTCGTGCGGAAGCTTTCTTT
j_call: TRBJ2-5; d_call: TRBD1; cdr3_length: 14; clone_size: once; v_call: TRBV27; cdr3_aa: CASMDRDYQETQYF; cdr3_nt: TGTGCCAGCATGGACAGGGATTACCAAGAGACCCAGTACTTC
j_call: TRBJ2-5; d_call: -; cdr3_length: 12; clone_size: once; v_call: TRBV20-1; cdr3_aa: CSALLAHETQYF; cdr3_nt: TGCAGTGCTCTACTAGCTCATGAGACCCAGTACTTC
j_call: TRBJ1-5; d_call: -; cdr3_length: 12; clone_size: -; v_call: TRBV20-1; cdr3_aa: CSARSGEQPQHF; cdr3_nt: TGCAGTGCTAGGTCCGGAGAGCAGCCCCAGCATTTT
j_call: TRBJ2-3; d_call: TRBD2; cdr3_length: 16; clone_size: -; v_call: TRBV6-6; cdr3_aa: CASRPTSGGAIHTQYF; cdr3_nt: TGTGCCAGCAGACCGACTAGCGGGGGGGCAATACATACGCAGTATTTT
j_call: TRBJ1-5; d_call: TRBD1; cdr3_length: 15; clone_size: many; v_call: TRBV27; cdr3_aa: CASSLTGGFNQPQHF; cdr3_nt: TGTGCCAGCAGTTTAACAGGGGGTTTTAATCAGCCCCAGCATTTT
j_call: TRBJ2-3; d_call: -; cdr3_length: 15; clone_size: -; v_call: TRBV7-3; cdr3_aa: CASSQGGAHSDTQYF; cdr3_nt: TGTGCCAGCAGCCAAGGAGGCGCCCATTCAGATACGCAGTATTTT
j_call: TRBJ2-3; d_call: TRBD2; cdr3_length: 14; clone_size: -; v_call: TRBV6-6; cdr3_aa: CASSYRGGTDTQYF; cdr3_nt: TGTGCCAGCAGTTACCGGGGGGGCACAGATACGCAGTATTTT
j_call: TRBJ2-2; d_call: TRBD2; cdr3_length: 15; clone_size: -; v_call: TRBV3-1; cdr3_aa: CASSQGLAGTGELFF; cdr3_nt: TGTGCCAGCAGCCAAGGACTAGCTGGCACCGGGGAGCTGTTTTTT
j_call: TRBJ2-3; d_call: TRBD2; cdr3_length: 16; clone_size: many; v_call: TRBV20-1; cdr3_aa: CSAFIAGGPSTDTQYF; cdr3_nt: TGCAGTGCGTTTATAGCGGGAGGGCCCAGCACAGATACGCAGTATTTT
j_call: TRBJ1-4; d_call: -; cdr3_length: 14; clone_size: many; v_call: TRBV6-6; cdr3_aa: CASRSTVVGEKLFF; cdr3_nt: TGTGCCAGCAGGTCGACAGTGGTGGGAGAAAAACTGTTTTTT
j_call: TRBJ1-2; d_call: -; cdr3_length: 13; clone_size: few; v_call: TRBV2; cdr3_aa: CASGLAGETQYTF; cdr3_nt: TGTGCCAGTGGACTAGCGGGAGAAACCCAATACACCTTC
j_call: TRBJ2-2; d_call: -; cdr3_length: 15; clone_size: -; v_call: TRBV10-1; cdr3_aa: CASSKGIFNTGELFF; cdr3_nt: TGCGCCAGCAGCAAAGGGATCTTTAACACCGGGGAGCTGTTTTTT
j_call: TRBJ1-4; d_call: -; cdr3_length: 17; clone_size: few; v_call: TRBV7-9; cdr3_aa: CASSFRRRGATNEKLFF; cdr3_nt: TGTGCCAGCAGCTTCCGGCGTCGGGGCGCCACTAATGAAAAACTGTTTTTT
j_call: TRBJ2-4; d_call: TRBD1; cdr3_length: 16; clone_size: many; v_call: TRBV2; cdr3_aa: CASSERTGGHKNIQYF; cdr3_nt: TGTGCCAGCAGTGAAAGGACAGGGGGCCATAAAAACATTCAGTACTTC
j_call: TRBJ1-3; d_call: -; cdr3_length: 15; clone_size: -; v_call: TRBV7-8; cdr3_aa: CASSLARGAGNTIYF; cdr3_nt: TGTGCCAGCAGCTTAGCGAGGGGTGCAGGAAACACCATATATTTT
j_call: TRBJ2-5; d_call: -; cdr3_length: 14; clone_size: -; v_call: TRBV28; cdr3_aa: CASSLDRKQETQYF; cdr3_nt: TGTGCCAGCAGTTTAGACAGGAAACAAGAGACCCAGTACTTC
j_call: TRBJ2-7; d_call: TRBD2; cdr3_length: 14; clone_size: -; v_call: TRBV28; cdr3_aa: CASTTLAGAYEQYF; cdr3_nt: TGTGCCAGCACCACACTAGCGGGAGCCTACGAGCAGTACTTC
j_call: TRBJ2-1; d_call: -; cdr3_length: 18; clone_size: many; v_call: TRBV6-6; cdr3_aa: CASSYSSVRTYSYNEQFF; cdr3_nt: TGTGCCAGCAGTTACTCGAGTGTGCGGACTTACTCCTACAATGAGCAGTTCTTC
j_call: TRBJ1-1; d_call: -; cdr3_length: 13; clone_size: many; v_call: TRBV7-2; cdr3_aa: CASSLYGYTEAFF; cdr3_nt: TGTGCCAGCAGCTTATATGGATACACTGAAGCTTTCTTT
j_call: TRBJ2-7; d_call: -; cdr3_length: 12; clone_size: many; v_call: TRBV12-3/TRBV12-4; cdr3_aa: CASRAGSYEQYF; cdr3_nt: TGTGCCAGCAGAGCAGGGTCCTACGAGCAGTACTTC
j_call: TRBJ1-5; d_call: -; cdr3_length: 15; clone_size: many; v_call: TRBV28; cdr3_aa: CANETAGQTNQPQHF; cdr3_nt: TGTGCCAACGAAACAGCTGGACAGACAAATCAGCCCCAGCATTTT
j_call: TRBJ2-7; d_call: TRBD2; cdr3_length: 16; clone_size: few; v_call: TRBV7-2; cdr3_aa: CASSLRAGVLSYEQYF; cdr3_nt: TGTGCCAGCAGCTTACGGGCGGGGGTACTTTCCTACGAGCAGTACTTC
j_call: TRBJ2-3; d_call: -; cdr3_length: 16; clone_size: few; v_call: TRBV3-1; cdr3_aa: CASSPGRRGDTDTQYF; cdr3_nt: TGTGCCAGCAGCCCCGGGAGAAGGGGGGACACAGATACGCAGTATTTT
j_call: TRBJ2-5; d_call: -; cdr3_length: 11; clone_size: few; v_call: TRBV6-5; cdr3_aa: CASIARETQYF; cdr3_nt: TGTGCCAGCATAGCTCGAGAGACCCAGTACTTC
j_call: TRBJ2-5; d_call: TRBD2; cdr3_length: 17; clone_size: -; v_call: TRBV6-5; cdr3_aa: CASSPRGRNTDQETQYF; cdr3_nt: TGTGCCAGCAGTCCGCGCGGGAGGAATACCGACCAAGAGACCCAGTACTTC